One sample yielded the 26 T cell receptor beta chains listed below, sequenced in a study of blood T cell repertoires in COVID-19. The data were produced by immunoSEQ multiplex PCR, yet TCRdb's version contains in-frame clones alone and is incomplete. The data hold roughly 200,000 clones, with around 83% observed a single time. Source material: peripheral blood. Every receptor here comes from a human donor in a cohort sampled during active COVID-19.

This clone was counted only a few times. The chain carries TRBV10-3 and TRBJ1-1; a possible D gene is TRBD1 (6 bases). V was pared by 6 bases and J by 3 bases, with 11 bases between. The germline CDR1 and CDR2 sequences are ENHRY and SYGVKD. The CDR3 runs 13 residues. The CDR3 region is CAISRGADTEAFF. CDR3 sequence (DNA): TGTGCCATCAGCAGGGGCGCGGACACTGAAGCTTTCTTT.

This chain's CDR3 is CASSLSAVPSGNTIYF. The CDR3 bases are TGTGCCAGCAGTTTATCGGCAGTCCCCTCTGGAAACACCATATATTTT. The chain joins TRBV27 to TRBJ1-3; no reliable D call. Trimming cost V 0 bases and J 0 bases, with 9 bases left between them. The CDR3 consists of 16 residues. Per the germline V gene, CDR1 is MNHEY and CDR2 is SMNVEV (reference sequence).

In nucleotides, the CDR3 is TGTGCCATCGAGAGTGACTCTGGAAACACCATATATTTT. This translates into CAIESDSGNTIYF. This chain joins TRBV6-5 and TRBJ1-3, with D unresolved. Trimming shortened V by 10 bases and J by 0 bases, and 10 bases separated the two germline ends. CDR3 size: 13 residues. Germline loops: CDR1 MNHEY, CDR2 SVGAGI.

The chain combines TRBV5-6 with TRBJ1-4, with 7 bases that match TRBD1. V gave up 5 bases and J gave up 8 bases; unmatched junction bases: 12. This CDR3 spans 15 amino acids. CDR1 and CDR2 (germline): SGHDT, YYEEEE. The CDR3 sequence is CASRSGDRDYEKLFF. The CDR3 nucleotides are TGTGCCAGCAGATCTGGTGACAGGGATTACGAAAAACTGTTTTTT.

V usage is TRBV5-6 and J usage is TRBJ2-7, with 7 bases that match TRBD1. With 0 bases clipped from V and 3 bases from J, the junction kept 6 bases outside the gene matches. The CDR3 totals 15 residues. Looked up from germline, CDR1 is SGHDT and CDR2 is YYEEEE. The CDR3 DNA sequence: TGTGCCAGCAGCTTGGGGACGACAGGGATCTACGAGCAGTACTTC. Translation gives CASSLGTTGIYEQYF.

The table lists this clone with a count of one. The genes are TRBV6-6 and TRBJ2-1, with TRBD2 identical over 8 bases. V lost 2 bases, J lost 6 bases, and 6 bases stayed unmatched. Germline V CDR1 and CDR2: MNHNY, SVGAGI (reference sequence). The CDR3 covers 15 residues. The CDR3 here is CASSYVGRGGNEQFF. The CDR3 DNA sequence: TGTGCCAGCAGTTACGTCGGGAGGGGGGGCAATGAGCAGTTCTTC.

This sequence joins TRBV6-5 and TRBJ1-2; 9 bases are shared with TRBD1. The germline gives CDR1 MNHEY, CDR2 SVGAGI. The CDR3 is made up of 16 amino acids. The junction had 7 bases not matched to a gene; V was cut back by 0 bases and J by 5 bases. CDR3 residues: CASSYSAGQGSYGYTF. The CDR3 DNA reads as TGTGCCAGCAGTTACTCCGCGGGACAGGGATCATATGGCTACACCTTC.

Only one count was recorded for this clone. The V gene is TRBV5-5, the J gene TRBJ2-7; 13 nucleotides align to TRBD2. Germline trimming cut 5 bases from V and 3 bases from J; bases unmatched to any gene: 8. This CDR3 contains 16 residues. Germline V gene data show CDR1 as SGHKS and CDR2 as YYEKEE (reference sequence). The CDR3 sequence is CASRYTGTSGNYEQYF. Written as DNA, the CDR3 is TGTGCCAGCAGATATACCGGGACTAGCGGGAACTACGAGCAGTACTTC.

In DNA form, the CDR3 reads TGTGCCAGTAGTACCTACCCGGGACAAGCCTACGAGCAGTACTTC. This translates into CASSTYPGQAYEQYF. The V call is TRBV19, the J call TRBJ2-7; tentatively, D is TRBD1 (6 bases). The CDR3 runs 15 residues. The germline V gene encodes CDR1 LNHDA and CDR2 SQIVND (reference sequence). V gave up 4 bases and J gave up 2 bases, with 15 bases separating them.

This chain uses TRBV19 with TRBJ1-5; perhaps TRBD1 as D (5 bases). The CDR3 has 15 amino acids. Trimming took 2 bases from V and 4 from J, leaving 12 bases between them. Germline loops: CDR1 LNHDA, CDR2 SQIVND (reference sequence). CDR3 DNA: TGTGCCAGTAGTATAACGGGGGTTAGAAATCAGCCCCAGCATTTT. It specifies CASSITGVRNQPQHF. The full variable domain, its missing parts supplied by reference TRBV19 and TRBJ1-5, is DGGITQSPKYLFRKEGQNVTLSCEQNLNHDAMYWYRQDPGQGLRLIYYSQIVNDFQKGDIAEGYSVSREKKESFPLTVTSAQKNPTAFYLCASSITGVRNQPQHFGDGTRLSIL.

This clone occurred a few times. The chain links TRBV6-1 to TRBJ2-3, with TRBD1 as a possible D gene (6 bases). Deletions cut 3 bases from V and 0 bases from J, with 10 bases between. Germline CDR1 is MNHNS and CDR2 is SASEGT. There are 15 residues in the CDR3. CDR3 amino acids: CASSDNRASTDTQYF. The CDR3 coding sequence is TGTGCCAGCAGTGATAACAGGGCAAGCACAGATACGCAGTATTTT.

This chain connects TRBV4-2 to TRBJ2-5, with 7 bases matching TRBD2. Germline-derived CDR1 and CDR2 are LGHNA and YNFKEQ. The CDR3 has 15 amino acids. Trimming cost V 1 base and J 4 bases; bases outside gene matches: 6. CDR3: CASSQAAGEPETQYF. Written as DNA, the CDR3 is TGTGCCAGCAGCCAAGCGGCGGGAGAACCAGAGACCCAGTACTTC.

The chain carries TRBV7-9 and TRBJ1-2, with D perhaps TRBD1 (5 bases). Germline values: CDR1 SEHNR, CDR2 FQNEAQ (reference sequence). V was pared by 2 bases and J by 4 bases, with 26 bases between. CDR3 size: 19 residues. The DNA of the CDR3 is TGTGCCAGCAGCTTATTCCGCCCACAAGTCCCAGGGAAAGGCTATGGCTACACCTTC. Protein sequence: CASSLFRPQVPGKGYGYTF. The variable domain in full, completed from reference TRBV7-9 and TRBJ1-2, reads DTGVSQNPRHKITKRGQNVTFRCDPISEHNRLYWYRQTLGQGPEFLTYFQNEAQLEKSRLLSDRFSAERPKGSFSTLEIQRTEQGDSAMYLCASSLFRPQVPGKGYGYTFGSGTRLTVV.

The rearrangement joins TRBV29-1 to TRBJ1-2; 7 bases fit TRBD1. This CDR3 has 13 amino acids. The germline V gene has CDR1 SQVTM and CDR2 ANQGSEA. V dropped 4 bases and J dropped 8; count of bases not matched to a gene: 10. CDR3 bases: TGCAGCGTTGGAGAGGTACGGACAGGAGGCTACACCTTC. It specifies CSVGEVRTGGYTF.

The rearrangement links TRBV28 to TRBJ1-1; 11 bases line up with TRBD1. Per the germline V gene, CDR1 is MDHEN and CDR2 is SYDVKM. J was trimmed by 4 bases and V by 5 bases; bases with no gene match: 6. The CDR3 has 15 amino acids. The CDR3 coding sequence is TGTGCCAGCAGTAGGTCCGGGACAGGGGGCACTGAAGCTTTCTTT. This gives the protein CASSRSGTGGTEAFF.

Points on this clone: This same CDR3 is encoded by further DNA sequences in the sample. The gene calls are TRBV7-2 and TRBJ2-7, with 10 bases aligning to TRBD2. The V segment lost 1 base and the J segment 3 bases; nucleotides outside the gene matches: 0. The CDR3 totals 14 residues. Germline values: CDR1 SGHTA, CDR2 FQGNSA. In DNA form, the CDR3 reads TGTGCCAGCAGCTTAGTAGCGGGGGGCTACGAGCAGTACTTC. Its protein is CASSLVAGGYEQYF.

The chain recombines TRBV24-1 with TRBJ1-1; 8 bases align to TRBD1. In germline, CDR1 is KGHDR, CDR2 SFDVKD. The CDR3 loop spans 14 amino acids. The V segment lost 5 bases and the J segment 4 bases; nucleotides outside the gene matches: 5. The CDR3 spells CATSGQGAITEAFF. In DNA, the CDR3 is TGTGCCACCAGTGGTCAGGGGGCGATCACTGAAGCTTTCTTT.

The chain has TRBV6-5 and TRBJ2-7, with TRBD1 identical over 7 bases. Germline lookup yields CDR1 MNHEY and CDR2 SVGAGI. The CDR3 has 14 residues. Germline trimming cut 4 bases from V and 1 base from J; bases unmatched to any gene: 4. The CDR3 DNA reads TGTGCCAGCAGTTTACCGGGACAGTCCTACGAGCAGTACTTC. Translated, it gives CASSLPGQSYEQYF.

The rearrangement joins TRBV25-1 to TRBJ2-7, with D possibly matching TRBD1 (8 bases). The V end lost 4 bases, the J end lost 2 bases, and 15 bases lay between the germline ends. The germline gives CDR1 MGHDK, CDR2 SYGVNS. This CDR3 has 15 residues. CDR3: CASSGWTGRAYEQYF. CDR3 DNA: TGTGCCAGCAGTGGGTGGACAGGGAGGGCCTACGAGCAGTACTTC.

The chain employs TRBV11-3 and TRBJ1-2, with D perhaps TRBD1 (6 bases). The ends were cut back, 1 base at V and 6 bases at J, with 9 bases in the middle. This CDR3 comprises 13 residues. Looked up from germline, CDR1 is SGHNT and CDR2 is YENEEA. Here the CDR3 DNA reads TGTGCCAGCAGCTTAGGGGCAGGGGATGGCTACACCTTC. Translated: CASSLGAGDGYTF.

The chain links TRBV4-1 to TRBJ2-6; 7 bases are shared with TRBD1. The ends lost 5 bases at V and 0 bases at J; junction bases unmatched: 4. From germline, CDR1 is MGHRA and CDR2 YSYEKL. The CDR3 has 16 amino acids. This CDR3 is CASSSQGPSGANVLTF. CDR3 nucleotide sequence: TGCGCCAGCAGCTCACAGGGGCCCTCTGGGGCCAACGTCCTGACTTTC.

This chain connects TRBV27 to TRBJ2-7; TRBD1 matches at 9 bases. Trimming at V came to 4 bases and at J to 1 base, leaving 8 bases not matched to a gene. The CDR3 has 16 residues. Germline V CDR1 and CDR2: MNHEY, SMNVEV (reference sequence). This CDR3 is CASSSPGQGRSYEQYF. CDR3 nucleotide sequence: TGTGCCAGCAGTTCGCCCGGACAGGGGCGATCCTACGAGCAGTACTTC.

The chain uses TRBV6-2 or TRBV6-3 and TRBJ2-4; D possibly corresponds to TRBD1 (6 bases). Trimming took 5 bases from V and 0 from J, leaving 14 bases between them. Germline CDR1 is MNHEY and CDR2 is SVGEGT. This CDR3 has 16 amino acids. The CDR3, as DNA: TGTGCCAGCAGTAGTACAGGGTGGGGAGCCAAAAACATTCAGTACTTC. Residues: CASSSTGWGAKNIQYF.

The V call is TRBV29-1, the J call TRBJ1-2; the match to TRBD1 covers 11 bases. Per germline, CDR1 SQVTM and CDR2 ANQGSEA. V lost 5 bases and J lost 8; bases outside the gene matches: 7. The CDR3 runs 13 residues. As DNA, the CDR3 is TGCAGCGTTCGACCGGGACAGGGGGACGGCTACACCTTC. Translation gives CSVRPGQGDGYTF.

This clone was found a few times. The V and J genes are TRBV4-2 and TRBJ2-7; D unresolved. CDR3 length: 15 residues. Trimming pared 1 base from V and 1 base from J, leaving 11 bases between. The germline V gene has CDR1 LGHNA and CDR2 YNFKEQ. CDR3 residues: CASSQVGAQSYEQYF. The CDR3 nucleotides read TGTGCCAGCAGCCAAGTTGGAGCGCAATCCTACGAGCAGTACTTC.

This chain connects TRBV6-5 to TRBJ1-2; 7 nucleotides match TRBD1. The junction had 5 bases not matched to a gene; V was cut back by 0 bases and J by 4 bases. The CDR3 is 15 amino acids. From germline, CDR1 is MNHEY and CDR2 SVGAGI. The chain's CDR3 is CASSYSIGGGYGYTF. The CDR3 bases are TGTGCCAGCAGTTACTCGATAGGGGGCGGCTATGGCTACACCTTC.